Only one count was recorded for the clone carrying this T cell receptor (beta chain). The sample comes from a study of T cell responses to AZD1222 COVID-19 vaccine. Data came from immunoSEQ multiplex PCR; TCRdb stores just in-frame clones and leaves some out. The profile shows hundreds of thousands of clones, roughly 93% of them singletons. Germline V gene sequence: CDR1 SGHVS, CDR2 FQNEAQ. This CDR3 region has 16 residues. Trimming shortened V by 1 base and J by 12 bases, and 19 bases separated the two germline ends. The sequencing here drew on peripheral blood, taken 28 days after the second AZD1222 dose. The TCR was taken from an adult who received the AZD1222 COVID-19 vaccine. The chain joins TRBV7-8 to TRBJ1-6; perhaps TRBD1 as D (5 bases). The CDR3 reads CASSLEAGTAKQPLHF. The CDR3 DNA sequence: TGTGCCAGCAGCTTAGAGGCCGGGACGGCCAAGCAACCCCTCCACTTT.